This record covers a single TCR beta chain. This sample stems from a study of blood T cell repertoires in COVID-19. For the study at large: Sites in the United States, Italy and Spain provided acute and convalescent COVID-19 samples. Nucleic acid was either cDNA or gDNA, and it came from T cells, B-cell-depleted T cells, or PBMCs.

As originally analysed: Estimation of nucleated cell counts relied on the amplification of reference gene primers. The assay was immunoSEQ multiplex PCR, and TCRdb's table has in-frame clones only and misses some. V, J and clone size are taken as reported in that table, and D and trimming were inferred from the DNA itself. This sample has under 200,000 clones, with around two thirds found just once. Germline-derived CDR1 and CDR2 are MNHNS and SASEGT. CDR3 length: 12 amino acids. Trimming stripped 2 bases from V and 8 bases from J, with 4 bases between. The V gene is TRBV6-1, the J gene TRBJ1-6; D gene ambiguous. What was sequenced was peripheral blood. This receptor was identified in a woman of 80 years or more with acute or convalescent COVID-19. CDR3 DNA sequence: TGTGCCAGCAGTGAACGGTATTCACCCCTCCACTTT. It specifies CASSERYSPLHF.